This T cell receptor beta chain emerged from a study of beta chain features in type 1 diabetes. TCRB transcripts that were expressed got sequenced, as all of the isolated RNA had been reverse transcribed. The table came from immunoSEQ multiplex PCR; TCRdb's copy has only in-frame clones and leaves some out. This sample yields 900,000 or so clones, of which 17% are seen a single time; around 0.02% belongs to the top ten. This receptor was obtained from a young woman in good health. The sample consisted of naive CD4+ T cells from blood.

CDR3: CASSILPGQGNQPQHF. CDR3 sequence (DNA): TGTGCCAGTAGTATTTTACCGGGACAGGGTAATCAGCCCCAGCATTTT. This chain uses TRBV19 with TRBJ1-5; 9 bases match TRBD1. The CDR3 consists of 16 residues. From germline, CDR1 is LNHDA and CDR2 SQIVND (reference sequence). Trimming removed 3 bases from V and 4 bases from J; junction bases left unmatched: 7.